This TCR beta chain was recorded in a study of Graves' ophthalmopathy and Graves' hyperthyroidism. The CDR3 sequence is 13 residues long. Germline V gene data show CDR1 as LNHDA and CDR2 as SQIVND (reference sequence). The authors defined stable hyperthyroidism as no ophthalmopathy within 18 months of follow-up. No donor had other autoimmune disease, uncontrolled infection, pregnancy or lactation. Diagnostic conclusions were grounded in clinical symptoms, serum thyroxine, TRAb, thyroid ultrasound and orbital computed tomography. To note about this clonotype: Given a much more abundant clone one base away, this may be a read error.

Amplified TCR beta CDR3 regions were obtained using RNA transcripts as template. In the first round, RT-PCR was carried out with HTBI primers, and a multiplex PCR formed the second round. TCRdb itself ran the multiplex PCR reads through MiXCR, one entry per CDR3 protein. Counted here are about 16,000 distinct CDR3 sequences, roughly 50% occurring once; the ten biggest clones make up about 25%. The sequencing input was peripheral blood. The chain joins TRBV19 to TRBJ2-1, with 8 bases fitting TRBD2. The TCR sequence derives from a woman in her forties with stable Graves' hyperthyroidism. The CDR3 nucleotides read TGTGCCAATAGTACGGGGGGGACTACTGAGCAGTTCTTC. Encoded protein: CANSTGGTTEQFF.